The 22 T cell receptor beta chains listed next were all sequenced from one sample in a study of CD8+CD57+ T cells in acquired aplastic anemia. The TCR beta profiling, which covered VDJ combination and CDR3 sequence, was carried out using genomic DNA as the template. TCRdb fed the reads into MiXCR, producing one record per CDR3 protein. The sample records tens of thousands of distinct CDR3 sequences, approximately 46% being singletons. The sample taken for sequencing was sorted CD4+, CD8+, or CD8+CD57+ T cells (not recorded which) from PBMCs. All receptors derive from a human donor in good health, serving as a control.

For this clonotype: A much larger clone lies one base from this, so it may be a read error. J is TRBJ2-7 and V is TRBV7-9; maybe TRBD2 (6 bases). V lost 5 bases, J lost 7 bases, and 12 bases lay in between. The CDR3 totals 12 residues. From germline, CDR1 is SEHNR and CDR2 FQNEAQ (reference sequence). This chain's CDR3 is CASSRDFYEQYF. The CDR3 nucleotides are TGTGCCAGCAGCCGGGACTTCTATGAGCAGTACTTC.

To note about this clonotype: A read error may be the cause here, since a much bigger clone is one base away. This rearrangement joins TRBV19 to TRBJ2-2; D unclear. Germline CDR1 reads LNHDA; CDR2 reads SQIVND (reference sequence). Trimming took 3 bases from V and 5 from J, leaving 22 bases between them. The CDR3 is made up of 18 amino acids. CDR3 amino acids: CASSMSLPHYQSTGELFF. CDR3 nucleotide sequence: TGTGCCAGTAGTATGTCTCTCCCCCACTACCAATCGACCGGGGAGCTGTTTTTT. Together with reference TRBV19 and TRBJ2-2, the CDR3 gives the full variable domain: DGGITQSPKYLFRKEGQNVTLSCEQNLNHDAMYWYRQDPGQGLRLIYYSQIVNDFQKGDIAEGYSVSREKKESFPLTVTSAQKNPTAFYLCASSMSLPHYQSTGELFFGEGSRLTVL.

The chain combines TRBV10-3 with TRBJ2-2, with D possibly being TRBD1 (6 bases). The CDR3 loop spans 14 amino acids. V was pared by 10 bases and J by 6 bases, with 18 bases between. The germline CDR1 and CDR2 sequences are ENHRY and SYGVKD. CDR3 in amino acids: CATQGQLISGELFF. As DNA, the CDR3 is TGTGCCACCCAAGGACAGTTGATATCCGGGGAGCTGTTTTTT.

V gene TRBV12-3 or TRBV12-4 combines with J gene TRBJ1-1, with unresolved D. V was clipped by 3 bases and J by 2 bases, with 4 bases between them. The CDR3 has 12 residues. The CDR3 spells CASSFSNTEAFF. The CDR3 region has the DNA TGTGCCAGCAGTTTTTCAAACACTGAAGCTTTCTTT.

At least ten counts were recorded for this clonotype. The CDR3 region is CSGTGGYEQYF. The CDR3, as DNA: TGCAGCGGCACGGGTGGCTACGAGCAGTACTTC. The chain employs TRBV29-1 and TRBJ2-7, with D uncertain. V lost 7 bases and J lost 3, with 10 bases in between. This CDR3 region has 11 residues. Per the germline V gene, CDR1 is SQVTM and CDR2 is ANQGSEA.

V gene TRBV6-5 combines with J gene TRBJ1-4; D ambiguous. The V gene lost 2 bases and the J gene lost 1 base, with 11 bases spanning the gap. The CDR3 covers 16 residues. Germline V gene data show CDR1 as MNHEY and CDR2 as SVGAGI. The CDR3 DNA reads as TGTGCCAGCAGTTACGGAGGTCCACGAACTAATGAAAAACTGTTTTTT. This encodes CASSYGGPRTNEKLFF.

The chain joins TRBV27 to TRBJ2-5, with TRBD2 as a possible D gene (7 bases). This CDR3 has 13 residues. In germline, CDR1 is MNHEY, CDR2 SMNVEV (reference sequence). V lost 4 bases, J lost 5 bases, and 11 bases lay in between. CDR3 amino acids: CASSSQGGETQYF. DNA of the CDR3: TGTGCCAGCAGTTCACAGGGAGGGGAGACCCAGTACTTC.

This sequence joins TRBV15 and TRBJ2-7; 7 positions agree with TRBD1. Losses at the gene ends were 4 bases for V and 3 bases for J; bases not matched to a gene: 6. This CDR3 comprises 14 residues. The germline V gene has CDR1 LNHNV and CDR2 YYDKDF (reference sequence). The CDR3 is CATSINRDSYEQYF. In DNA form, the CDR3 reads TGTGCCACCAGCATTAACCGGGACAGCTACGAGCAGTACTTC.

The chain couples TRBV24-1 to TRBJ2-7; possibly TRBD2 for D (6 bases). The CDR3 loop spans 17 amino acids. Trimming took 4 bases from V and 3 from J, leaving 21 bases between them. Looked up from germline, CDR1 is KGHDR and CDR2 is SFDVKD. CDR3 DNA sequence: TGTGCCACCAGTGAGGCCGGGACTCGTTCCTTTGTCTACGAGCAGTACTTC. It translates to CATSEAGTRSFVYEQYF.

The V call is TRBV9, the J call TRBJ2-7; D unclear. V was clipped by 4 bases and J by 6 bases, with 8 bases between them. Germline V gene data show CDR1 as SGDLS and CDR2 as YYNGEE. The CDR3 runs to 11 residues. CDR3 region: CASSYWGEQYF. CDR3 DNA sequence: TGTGCCAGCAGCTATTGGGGCGAGCAGTACTTC.

This clonotype has a count of ten or more. V and J are TRBV30 and TRBJ2-7; D gene ambiguous. This CDR3 spans 12 amino acids. Per the germline V gene, CDR1 is GTSNPN and CDR2 is SVGIG (reference sequence). V was cut by 0 bases and J by 3 bases, with 6 bases left in between. The CDR3 reads CAWSVGGYEQYF. The CDR3 DNA reads as TGTGCCTGGAGTGTAGGTGGCTACGAGCAGTACTTC. The full variable domain, in which reference TRBV30 and TRBJ2-7 provide the parts outside the CDR3, is SQTIHQWPATLVQPVGSPLSLECTVEGTSNPNLYWYRQAAGRGLQLLFYSVGIGQISSEVPQNLSASRPQDRQFILSSKKLLLSDSGFYLCAWSVGGYEQYFGPGTRLTVT.

With regard to this clonotype: This could be a read error, since a much larger clone is one nucleotide away. The genes are TRBV12-3 or TRBV12-4 and TRBJ1-1; D uncertain. This CDR3 region has 14 residues. The V end was cut by 5 bases, the J end by 1 base, with 11 bases between. CDR3 sequence reads: CASSLTAGNTEAFF. CDR3 in DNA: TGTGCCAGCAGTCTTACGGCAGGGAACACTGAAGCTTTCTTT.

The rearrangement uses TRBV6-5 and TRBJ2-5; TRBD2 matches at 7 bases. CDR1 and CDR2 (germline): MNHEY, SVGAGI. The CDR3 sequence is 13 residues long. The V gene end was trimmed by 4 bases and the J gene end by 3 bases; junction bases not matched to a gene: 2. CDR3 residues: CASSSGLEETQYF. CDR3 in DNA: TGTGCCAGCAGTTCCGGACTAGAAGAGACCCAGTACTTC.

This chain's CDR3 is CATEGLAGEMDEQYF. The CDR3 DNA reads TGTGCCACCGAGGGGCTAGCGGGGGAGATGGATGAGCAGTACTTC. The genes are TRBV19 and TRBJ2-7; 10 bases align to TRBD2. CDR1 and CDR2 from the germline V gene are LNHDA and SQIVND (reference sequence). The length of the CDR3 is 15 residues. After removal of 10 bases from V and 7 bases from J, the junction contained 16 bases not matched to a gene.

This clonotype has a count of ten or more. This chain joins TRBV24-1 and TRBJ2-7, with D possibly matching TRBD2 (5 bases). Trimming stripped 3 bases from V and 3 bases from J, with 8 bases between. Germline V gene data show CDR1 as KGHDR and CDR2 as SFDVKD. This CDR3 region has 13 residues. CDR3 sequence: CATSDARDYEQYF. As DNA, the CDR3 is TGTGCCACCAGTGATGCCCGGGACTACGAGCAGTACTTC.

This clonotype was counted between two and nine times. This chain joins TRBV15 and TRBJ2-1; 9 positions match TRBD1. The CDR3 length is 15 residues. Germline assignment: CDR1 LNHNV and CDR2 YYDKDF (reference sequence). With V trimmed by 2 bases and J by 9 bases, 8 bases remained unmatched. CDR3: CATSRPGTGKIEQFF. The CDR3, as DNA: TGTGCCACCAGCAGACCCGGGACAGGGAAGATTGAGCAGTTCTTC. Using reference TRBV15 and TRBJ2-1 for the parts outside the CDR3, the full variable domain is DAMVIQNPRYQVTQFGKPVTLSCSQTLNHNVMYWYQQKSSQAPKLLFHYYDKDFNNEADTPDNFQSRRPNTSFCFLDIRSPGLGDTAMYLCATSRPGTGKIEQFFGPGTRLTVL.

This clonotype was detected only once. The rearrangement joins TRBV10-1 to TRBJ2-7; possible D gene TRBD1, 5 bases. V was clipped by 6 bases and J by 3 bases, with 15 bases between them. Germline V gene sequence: CDR1 WNHNN, CDR2 SYGVQD (reference sequence). CDR3 length: 14 residues. CDR3 sequence reads: CASSFYSDSYEQYF. The DNA for the CDR3 is TGCGCCAGCAGCTTCTATTCCGACAGCTACGAGCAGTACTTC.

Worth noting for this clonotype: A much larger clonotype is one base distant, so this may be a read error. V gene TRBV6-2 or TRBV6-3 combines with J gene TRBJ2-7, with TRBD1 as a possible D gene (5 bases). Trimming cost V 2 bases and J 8 bases, with 19 bases left between them. Per germline, CDR1 MNHEY and CDR2 SVGEGT. CDR3 length equals 15 residues. The CDR3 spells CASSYGQGSLHKQYF. CDR3 sequence (DNA): TGTGCCAGCAGTTACGGGCAGGGTAGTCTCCACAAGCAGTACTTC.

On this clonotype itself: Since a much larger clone is just one base distant, this may be a read error. The chain carries TRBV13 and TRBJ2-5, with 7 bases identical to TRBD2. Germline CDR1 is PRHDT and CDR2 is FYEKMQ (reference sequence). CDR3 length: 14 amino acids. CDR3 nucleotides: TGTGCCAGCAGCTCCCGACTAGCCCAAGAGGCCCAGTACTTC. Protein sequence: CASSSRLAQEAQYF.

This clonotype was seen many times. V is TRBV6-2 or TRBV6-3 and J is TRBJ2-7; TRBD2 matches 7 bases. The V gene's germline CDR1 is MNHEY and CDR2 SVGEGT. The CDR3 runs to 12 residues. With V trimmed by 10 bases and J by 6 bases, 9 bases remained unmatched. The CDR3 here is CATQDGGIEQYF. DNA of the CDR3: TGTGCCACCCAGGACGGGGGGATCGAGCAGTACTTC.

This clonotype showed up many times. The CDR3 region has the DNA TGTGCCAGCAGCTTAGAAGGGATTGGCGGTGAAGCTTTCTTT. Translation gives CASSLEGIGGEAFF. The chain couples TRBV13 to TRBJ1-1; D unclear. The V gene lost 1 base and the J gene lost 7 bases, with 13 bases spanning the gap. Germline CDR1 is PRHDT and CDR2 is FYEKMQ (reference sequence). This CDR3 has 14 amino acids. Filled out from reference TRBV13 and TRBJ1-1, the complete variable domain reads AAGVIQSPRHLIKEKRETATLKCYPIPRHDTVYWYQQGPGQDPQFLISFYEKMQSDKGSIPDRFSAQQFSDYHSELNMSSLELGDSALYFCASSLEGIGGEAFFGQGTRLTVV.

This clonotype was seen at least ten times. V is TRBV15 and J is TRBJ2-1, with a tentative D call TRBD1 (5 bases). There are 13 residues in the CDR3. The V gene lost 0 bases and the J gene lost 10 bases, with 10 bases spanning the gap. Germline V gene lookup returns CDR1 LNHNV and CDR2 YYDKDF (reference sequence). CDR3: CATSREGPREQFF. The CDR3 coding sequence is TGTGCCACCAGCAGAGAGGGGCCCCGGGAGCAGTTCTTC.